This T cell receptor (beta chain) came from a study of blood T cell repertoires in COVID-19. Participants spanned ages roughly 18 to 95 years and resided in about 24 US areas. Cohort placement rested on clinical history that participants reported themselves. Each recovered donor of Cohort 3 presented with two negative PCRs, clearance, or symptom resolution. Produced via immunoSEQ multiplex PCR; TCRdb's table is partial and in-frame only. The sample contains 150,000 to 200,000 clones, roughly 90% of which appear only once. The clonotype was recovered from a woman aged 50 to 60 who had recovered from COVID-19. The specimen was PBMCs or T cells enriched from blood (not recorded which).

The CDR3 loop is CASSLLGVASAYNEQFF. The DNA for the CDR3 is TGTGCCAGCAGCCTCCTCGGGGTAGCGTCGGCCTACAATGAGCAGTTCTTC. The chain links TRBV7-9 to TRBJ2-1; TRBD2 is a possible D gene (5 bases). Trimming removed 5 bases at V and 2 bases at J, with 19 bases between. The germline CDR1 and CDR2 sequences are SEHNR and FQNEAQ (reference sequence). This CDR3 is built from 17 residues.